One TCR beta chain is described in this entry. As yet, its antigen is unknown. The data belong to a study of graft-versus-host responses after intestinal transplantation. About the research overall: Grafts that recipients had were multivisceral, liver-intestinal, or isolated intestinal transplants. The study's findings and limits: Recipient marrow held GvH clones, some first seen in ileum or blood. Those patients showing graft-donor T cell macrochimerism displayed high graft-versus-host to host-versus-graft clonal ratios in allografts.

V gave up 5 bases and J gave up 3 bases; unmatched junction bases: 11. Germline V gives CDR1 SEHNR, CDR2 FQNEAQ (reference sequence). CDR3 length equals 16 residues. Repertoires were generated with immunoSEQ multiplex PCR, while TCRdb's copy carries only in-frame clones and drops some. The data show about 93,000 clones, approximately 92% seen once. The sample was unstimulated CD8+ T cells sorted from spleen or lymph node cells, taken before intestinal transplant. The chain employs TRBV7-9 and TRBJ2-7, with TRBD2 matching 9 bases. This sequence was found in a human donor who received an intestinal transplant. The CDR3 sequence: CASSNTGTSYFYEQYF. CDR3 coding DNA: TGTGCCAGCAGCAATACGGGGACTAGCTATTTCTACGAGCAGTACTTC.